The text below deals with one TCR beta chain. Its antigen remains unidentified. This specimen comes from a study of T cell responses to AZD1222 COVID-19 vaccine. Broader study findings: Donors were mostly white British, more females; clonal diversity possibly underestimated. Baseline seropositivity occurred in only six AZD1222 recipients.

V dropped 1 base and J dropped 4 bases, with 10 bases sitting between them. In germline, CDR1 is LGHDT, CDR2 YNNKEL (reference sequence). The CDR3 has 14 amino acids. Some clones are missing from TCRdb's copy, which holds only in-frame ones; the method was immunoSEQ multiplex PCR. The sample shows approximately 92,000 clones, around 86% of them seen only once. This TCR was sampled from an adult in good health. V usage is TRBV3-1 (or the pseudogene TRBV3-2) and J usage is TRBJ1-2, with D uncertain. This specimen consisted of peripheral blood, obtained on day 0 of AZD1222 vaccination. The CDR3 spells CASSQVKRPYGYTF. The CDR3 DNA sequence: TGTGCCAGCAGCCAAGTTAAGAGGCCCTATGGCTACACCTTC.